The 25 T cell receptor beta chains listed next were all sequenced from one sample in a study of graft-versus-host responses after intestinal transplantation. These receptors lack a known antigen. The table came from immunoSEQ multiplex PCR; TCRdb's copy has only in-frame clones and leaves some out. This sample has around 100,000 clones, with roughly 87% found just once. Sequences were derived from unstimulated CD4+ T cells sorted from spleen or lymph node cells, sampled before intestinal transplant. These receptors were obtained from a human donor who received an intestinal transplant.

This clone was counted between two and nine times. The chain is built from TRBV6-5 and TRBJ2-1; D unclear. The CDR3 covers 15 residues. V was cut by 0 bases and J by 2 bases, with 8 bases left in between. Germline-derived CDR1 and CDR2 are MNHEY and SVGAGI. CDR3 sequence (DNA): TGTGCCAGCAGTTACTCGCCAGCCACCTACAATGAGCAGTTCTTC. Its translation is CASSYSPATYNEQFF.

The chain couples TRBV21-1 to TRBJ2-7; TRBD2 reflects the table's D call only, with no check against the DNA. TRBV21-1 is tagged as a pseudogene. The CDR3 runs 19 residues. This CDR3 is CASSKAAGTPGSGDYEQYF. For the CDR3, the DNA is TGTGCCAGCAGCAAAGCGGCGGGGACCCCAGGGTCGGGCGACTACGAGCAGTACTTC.

The genes are TRBV30 and TRBJ2-7; 9 nucleotides agree with TRBD1. This CDR3 is 16 amino acids long. CDR1 is GTSNPN, CDR2 SVGIG, per germline (reference sequence). V trimming: 5 bases; J trimming: 1 base; junction bases outside the gene matches: 12. Here the CDR3 reads CAWGTQSGTGSYEQYF. The CDR3 DNA follows: TGTGCCTGGGGTACCCAATCCGGGACAGGGTCCTACGAGCAGTACTTC.

CDR3 residues: CASSPRNRGLWDAFF. Written as DNA, the CDR3 is TGCGCCAGCAGCCCCCGGAACAGGGGGCTTTGGGATGCTTTCTTT. V is TRBV4-1 and J is TRBJ1-1, with TRBD1 identical over 9 bases. The CDR3 consists of 15 residues. CDR1 is MGHRA, CDR2 YSYEKL, per germline. V shed 4 bases, J shed 11 bases, and the junction held 14 bases outside the gene matches.

This chain connects TRBV6-5 to TRBJ2-5; a weak D match, TRBD2 (6 bases). Between the trimmed V and J ends, which lost 6 bases and 5 bases, there was a span of 13 bases. CDR3 length: 13 amino acids. CDR1 and CDR2 from the germline V gene are MNHEY and SVGAGI. CDR3 bases: TGTGCCAGCAGAGGCGGGAACGCGGAGACCCAGTACTTC. The encoded protein is CASRGGNAETQYF.

V is TRBV28 and J is TRBJ1-2, with TRBD1 as a possible D gene (5 bases). Germline CDR1 MDHEN, CDR2 SYDVKM. The CDR3 is made up of 16 amino acids. Trimming left V 3 bases short and J 2 bases short, with 16 bases between. CDR3 in amino acids: CASSFGGSEANYGYTF. As DNA, the CDR3 is TGTGCCAGCAGTTTTGGGGGGTCCGAGGCGAACTATGGCTACACCTTC.

The chain carries TRBV5-1 and TRBJ2-5, with 11 bases that match TRBD1. Losses at the gene ends were 5 bases for V and 5 bases for J; bases not matched to a gene: 8. Per the germline V gene, CDR1 is SGHRS and CDR2 is YFSETQ. CDR3 length equals 15 residues. The CDR3 sequence is CASRTAGTGGETQYF. Here the CDR3 DNA reads TGCGCCAGCAGAACCGCCGGGACAGGGGGGGAGACCCAGTACTTC.

The chain links TRBV11-2 to TRBJ1-4; the D gene is possibly TRBD1 (5 bases). Germline V gene data show CDR1 as SGHAT and CDR2 as FQNNGV. V dropped 2 bases and J dropped 10 bases, with 14 bases sitting between them. This CDR3 contains 14 residues. In DNA form, the CDR3 reads TGTGCCAGCAGCTTAAGCCTCCTCGGGACAAAACTGTTTTTT. It codes for CASSLSLLGTKLFF.

The count of this clone is one. The V gene is TRBV15, the J gene TRBJ2-1; no definite D call. The CDR3 length is 16 residues. Germline CDR1 reads LNHNV; CDR2 reads YYDKDF (reference sequence). Trimming left V 0 bases short and J 3 bases short, with 12 bases between. The CDR3, as DNA: TGTGCCACCAGCAGAGATGTAGGGTCGGGCTACAATGAGCAGTTCTTC. It translates to CATSRDVGSGYNEQFF.

The V call is TRBV5-5, the J call TRBJ2-1, with 8 bases fitting TRBD2. The J segment lost 12 bases and the V segment lost 0 bases, leaving 26 bases of the junction unmatched. The CDR3 length is 20 residues. From germline, CDR1 is SGHKS and CDR2 YYEKEE (reference sequence). CDR3 in DNA: TGTGCCAGCAGCTTGGCGGGGCGCGGTGGATCACTAGCGGTAGACCCCCCGCAGTTCTTC. As protein: CASSLAGRGGSLAVDPPQFF.

This sequence joins TRBV4-1 and TRBJ2-3, with 12 bases lining up with TRBD2. CDR1 and CDR2 from the germline V gene are MGHRA and YSYEKL. The CDR3 contains 17 residues. The V segment lost 0 bases and the J segment 7 bases; nucleotides outside the gene matches: 8. The CDR3, as DNA: TGCGCCAGCAGCCAAGAGTTTCCTAGCGGGAGGGCCTATACGCAGTATTTT. Protein product: CASSQEFPSGRAYTQYF.

In DNA form, the CDR3 reads TGTGCCATCCAAACAGGGGTGGGCACTGAAGCTTTCTTT. This sequence encodes CAIQTGVGTEAFF. The chain joins TRBV10-3 to TRBJ1-1; 7 positions agree with TRBD1. This CDR3 spans 13 amino acids. The junction had 7 bases not matched to a gene; V was cut back by 8 bases and J by 4 bases. Germline assignment: CDR1 ENHRY and CDR2 SYGVKD.

This rearrangement joins TRBV5-4 to TRBJ2-1; D uncertain. Trimming took off 0 bases at V and 3 bases at J, with 13 bases between the two ends. This CDR3 comprises 16 residues. Germline V gives CDR1 SGHNT, CDR2 YYREEE (reference sequence). CDR3 DNA sequence: TGTGCCAGCAGCTTGGAGGCAAACCAAATCTACAATGAGCAGTTCTTC. Translated: CASSLEANQIYNEQFF.

This clone was detected once. The chain combines TRBV13 with TRBJ1-5, with 8 bases that match TRBD1. The J segment lost 7 bases and the V segment lost 5 bases, leaving 4 bases of the junction unmatched. Germline V gene data show CDR1 as PRHDT and CDR2 as FYEKMQ (reference sequence). This CDR3 region has 13 residues. CDR3 nucleotides: TGTGCCAGCAGCCTGGACAGGGAGCAGCCCCAGCATTTT. As protein: CASSLDREQPQHF.

V gene TRBV28 combines with J gene TRBJ1-4; tentatively, D is TRBD1 (5 bases). Germline CDR1 and CDR2: MDHEN and SYDVKM. Between the trimmed V and J ends, which lost 3 bases and 11 bases, there was a span of 25 bases. The CDR3 loop spans 17 amino acids. The CDR3 protein is CASSFAQGLSHLKKLFF. In nucleotides, the CDR3 is TGTGCCAGCAGTTTCGCCCAGGGTTTATCCCACCTGAAGAAACTGTTTTTT.

The V call is TRBV5-5, the J call TRBJ2-2; no clear D gene. The CDR3 spans 14 residues. Trimming cost V 3 bases and J 1 base, with 7 bases left between them. The germline V gene has CDR1 SGHKS and CDR2 YYEKEE (reference sequence). CDR3 loop: CASSSSQNTGELFF. CDR3 nucleotides: TGTGCCAGCAGCTCGAGTCAGAACACCGGGGAGCTGTTTTTT.

V usage is TRBV5-1 and J usage is TRBJ2-2; possible D gene TRBD1, 5 bases. The CDR3 spans 14 residues. Germline CDR1 and CDR2: SGHRS and YFSETQ. Trimming pared 2 bases from V and 4 bases from J, leaving 9 bases between. Here the CDR3 reads CASSFQGSTGELFF. In DNA form, the CDR3 reads TGCGCCAGCAGCTTCCAGGGTAGCACCGGGGAGCTGTTTTTT.

The chain is built from TRBV18 and TRBJ1-5; D is unresolved. The germline V gene has CDR1 KGHSH and CDR2 LQKENI. V dropped 4 bases and J dropped 6 bases, with 13 bases sitting between them. The CDR3 runs 14 residues. The CDR3, as DNA: TGTGCCAGCTCACAGGCACTGGGTTCTCAGCCCCAGCATTTT. Residues: CASSQALGSQPQHF.

The V gene is TRBV29-1, the J gene TRBJ2-5; D perhaps matches TRBD1 (6 bases). Germline V gives CDR1 SQVTM, CDR2 ANQGSEA. The CDR3 sequence is 11 residues long. Trimming removed 5 bases from V and 3 bases from J, with 7 bases in between. CDR3 coding DNA: TGCAGCGTTTACAGGGAAGAGACCCAGTACTTC. Translation gives CSVYREETQYF.

The V call is TRBV12-5, the J call TRBJ2-4; D unresolved. Germline V gene lookup returns CDR1 LGHNT and CDR2 FRNRAP. Trimming took 2 bases from V and 4 from J, leaving 9 bases between them. The CDR3 runs to 14 residues. CDR3 region: CASGLNYQKNIQYF. In DNA, the CDR3 is TGTGCTAGTGGTTTGAACTATCAGAAAAACATTCAGTACTTC.

The chain carries TRBV7-9 and TRBJ1-2, with TRBD1 identical over 8 bases. The CDR3 has 15 residues. Germline CDR1 and CDR2: SEHNR and FQNEAQ (reference sequence). V gave up 2 bases and J gave up 0 bases; unmatched junction bases: 2. CDR3 in DNA: TGTGCCAGCAGCTTACGGGACAGGCCTAACTATGGCTACACCTTC. It specifies CASSLRDRPNYGYTF.

V and J are TRBV15 and TRBJ2-5, with TRBD2 as a possible D gene (5 bases). CDR1 and CDR2 from the germline V gene are LNHNV and YYDKDF (reference sequence). The CDR3 covers 13 residues. V lost 5 bases and J 4 bases, leaving 11 bases between the germline ends. In DNA, the CDR3 is TGTGCCACCAGCGGGAGCCCCGGAGAGACCCAGTACTTC. Translated, it gives CATSGSPGETQYF.

V usage is TRBV18 and J usage is TRBJ1-5, with D possibly TRBD1 on 5 matching bases. The CDR3 runs to 15 residues. Looked up from germline, CDR1 is KGHSH and CDR2 is LQKENI. The V end was cut by 1 base, the J end by 2 bases, with 9 bases between. The CDR3 sequence: CASSPQGNGNQPQHF. CDR3 bases: TGTGCCAGCTCACCACAGGGGAACGGCAATCAGCCCCAGCATTTT.

This rearrangement joins TRBV5-6 to TRBJ2-1, with TRBD1 matching 9 bases. V lost 5 bases to trimming and J lost 2 bases; unmatched junction nucleotides: 5. CDR1 is SGHDT, CDR2 YYEEEE, per germline. The CDR3 contains 15 residues. The CDR3 bases are TGTGCCAGCAGGTTGTGGGACAGGGCCTACAATGAGCAGTTCTTC. Translation gives CASRLWDRAYNEQFF.

This CDR3 reads CAWSQGKDSPLHF. The CDR3 region has the DNA TGTGCCTGGAGTCAGGGGAAGGATTCACCCCTCCACTTT. The chain combines TRBV30 with TRBJ1-6; tentatively, D is TRBD1 (6 bases). Trimming left V 2 bases short and J 8 bases short, with 10 bases between. The CDR3 runs 13 residues. CDR1 GTSNPN and CDR2 SVGIG come from the germline V gene (reference sequence).